This T cell receptor beta chain was observed in a study of T cell changes during pregnancy in multiple sclerosis. Sequencing used immunoSEQ multiplex PCR; TCRdb keeps in-frame clones, though not all of them. The sample shows tens of thousands of clones, about 91% of them seen only once. This specimen consisted of peripheral blood, obtained after pregnancy. The receptor's source is a female donor with multiple sclerosis, enrolled in a pregnancy study.

The CDR3 DNA sequence: TGTGCCAGCAATGGTCAGGGGGTTCCAGATACGCAGTATTTT. It is translated as CASNGQGVPDTQYF. The gene calls are TRBV14 and TRBJ2-3; 7 bases map to TRBD1. This CDR3 region has 14 residues. The V gene end was trimmed by 7 bases and the J gene end by 4 bases; junction bases not matched to a gene: 8. Germline CDR1 is SGHDN and CDR2 is FVKESK.